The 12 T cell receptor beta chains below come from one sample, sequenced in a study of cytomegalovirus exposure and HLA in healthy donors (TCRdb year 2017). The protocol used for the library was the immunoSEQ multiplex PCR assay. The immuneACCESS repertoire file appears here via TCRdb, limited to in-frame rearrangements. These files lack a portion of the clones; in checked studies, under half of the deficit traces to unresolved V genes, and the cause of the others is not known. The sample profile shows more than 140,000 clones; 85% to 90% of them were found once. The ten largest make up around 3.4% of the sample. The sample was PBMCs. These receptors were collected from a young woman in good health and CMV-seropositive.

Here the CDR3 reads CASSPGLAGGYQETQYF. The CDR3 DNA is TGTGCCAGCAGCCCTGGACTAGCGGGAGGATACCAAGAGACCCAGTACTTC. The gene calls are TRBV11-3 and TRBJ2-5, with 14 bases lining up with TRBD2. This CDR3 has 17 residues. CDR1 SGHNT and CDR2 YENEEA come from the germline V gene. The trim removed 5 bases at V and 0 bases at J, leaving 5 bases unmatched.

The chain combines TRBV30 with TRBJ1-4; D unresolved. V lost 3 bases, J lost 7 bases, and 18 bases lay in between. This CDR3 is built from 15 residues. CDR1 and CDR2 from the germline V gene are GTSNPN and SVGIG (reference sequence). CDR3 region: CAWSATGTWSEKLFF. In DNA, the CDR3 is TGTGCCTGGAGCGCCACGGGAACCTGGAGTGAAAAACTGTTTTTT.

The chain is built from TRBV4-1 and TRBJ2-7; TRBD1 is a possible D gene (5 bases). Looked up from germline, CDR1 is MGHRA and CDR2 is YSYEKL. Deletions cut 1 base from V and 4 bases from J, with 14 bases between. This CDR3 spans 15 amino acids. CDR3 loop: CASSQVRGSSYEQYF. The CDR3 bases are TGCGCCAGCAGCCAAGTAAGGGGAAGTTCGTACGAGCAGTACTTC.

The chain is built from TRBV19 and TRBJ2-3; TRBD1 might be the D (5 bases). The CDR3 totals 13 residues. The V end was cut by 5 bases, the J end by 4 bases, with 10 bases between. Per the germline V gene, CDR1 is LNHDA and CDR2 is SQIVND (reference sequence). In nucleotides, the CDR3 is TGTGCCAGTAGTTTCCCCAGGGCAGATACGCAGTATTTT. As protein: CASSFPRADTQYF.

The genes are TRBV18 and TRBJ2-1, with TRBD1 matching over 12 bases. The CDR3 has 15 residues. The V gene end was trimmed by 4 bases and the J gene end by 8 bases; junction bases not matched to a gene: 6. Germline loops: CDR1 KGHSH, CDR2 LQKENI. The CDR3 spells CASSRGTGGKYEQFF. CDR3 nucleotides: TGTGCCAGCTCACGAGGGACAGGGGGCAAGTATGAGCAGTTCTTC.

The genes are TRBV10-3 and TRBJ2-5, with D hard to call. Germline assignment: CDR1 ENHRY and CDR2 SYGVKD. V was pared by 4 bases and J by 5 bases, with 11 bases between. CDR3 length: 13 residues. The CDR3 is CAISVSEPETQYF. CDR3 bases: TGTGCCATCAGTGTCTCCGAGCCCGAGACCCAGTACTTC.

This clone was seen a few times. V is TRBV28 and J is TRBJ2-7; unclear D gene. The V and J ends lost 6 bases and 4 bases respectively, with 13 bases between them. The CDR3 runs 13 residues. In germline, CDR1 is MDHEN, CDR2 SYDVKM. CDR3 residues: CASRPDPSYEQYF. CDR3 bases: TGTGCCAGCAGACCTGACCCTAGTTACGAGCAGTACTTC.

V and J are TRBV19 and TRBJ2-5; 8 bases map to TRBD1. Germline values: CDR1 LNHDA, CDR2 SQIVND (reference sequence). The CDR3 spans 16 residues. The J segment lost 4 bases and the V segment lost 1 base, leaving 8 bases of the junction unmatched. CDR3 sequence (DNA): TGTGCCAGTAGTATAGGCAGGGGGCTATCGGGAGAGACCCAGTACTTC. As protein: CASSIGRGLSGETQYF.

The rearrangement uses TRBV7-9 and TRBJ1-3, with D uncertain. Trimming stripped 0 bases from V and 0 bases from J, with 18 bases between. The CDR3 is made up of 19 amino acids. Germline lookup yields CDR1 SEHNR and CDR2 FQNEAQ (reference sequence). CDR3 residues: CASSLAFQLVSSSGNTIYF. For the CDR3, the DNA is TGTGCCAGCAGCTTAGCGTTTCAACTTGTGTCGAGCTCTGGAAACACCATATATTTT.

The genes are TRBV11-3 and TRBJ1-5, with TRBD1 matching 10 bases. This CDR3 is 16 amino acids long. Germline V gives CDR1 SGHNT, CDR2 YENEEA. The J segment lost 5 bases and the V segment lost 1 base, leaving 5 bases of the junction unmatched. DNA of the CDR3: TGTGCCAGCAGCTTAGGGACAGGGGGGACCCATCAGCCCCAGCATTTT. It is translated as CASSLGTGGTHQPQHF.

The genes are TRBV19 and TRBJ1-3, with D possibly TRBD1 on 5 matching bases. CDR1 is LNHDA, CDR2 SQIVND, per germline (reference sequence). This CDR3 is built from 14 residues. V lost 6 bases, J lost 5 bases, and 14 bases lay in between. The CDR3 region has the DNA TGTGCCAGTAGCATCTCCGGACAAAGAAACACCATATATTTT. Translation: CASSISGQRNTIYF.

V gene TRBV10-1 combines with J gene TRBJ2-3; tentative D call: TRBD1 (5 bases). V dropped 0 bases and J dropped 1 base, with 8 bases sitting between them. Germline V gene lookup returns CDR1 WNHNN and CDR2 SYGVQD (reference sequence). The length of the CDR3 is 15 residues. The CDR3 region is CASSESAGRTDTQYF. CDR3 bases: TGCGCCAGCAGTGAGTCCGCAGGGCGCACAGATACGCAGTATTTT.